The clone carrying this TCR beta chain was recorded a few times. What it recognizes is unknown. The data derive from a study of CD8+ T cells in alopecia areata. Study background: Each day, treated patients took oral tofacitinib twice, at 5 to 10 mg per dose.

Treatment indicated: oral pan-JAK inhibitor, 5-10 mg twice daily. It was cDNA, reverse transcribed from extracted RNA, that served as the sequencing template. Sequencing used immunoSEQ multiplex PCR; TCRdb keeps in-frame clones, though not all of them. This sample yields roughly 46,000 clones, of which around three fifths are seen a single time; over 20% belongs to the top ten. Study-level results: Unlike in mice, where it was clearer, TCR sharing across patients was less clear, possibly HLA-related.

Deletions cut 5 bases from V and 5 bases from J, with 12 bases between. CDR1 and CDR2 from the germline V gene are GTSNPN and SVGIG (reference sequence). This CDR3 spans 12 amino acids. The starting material was CD8+ T cells sorted from blood, obtained at week 4, from a patient treated with tofacitinib. The chain is built from TRBV30 and TRBJ1-1; the D is unclear. The receptor's source is a human donor with alopecia areata. CDR3 sequence: CAWSDGRTEAFF. The CDR3 DNA reads TGTGCCTGGTCAGACGGACGGACTGAAGCTTTCTTT.